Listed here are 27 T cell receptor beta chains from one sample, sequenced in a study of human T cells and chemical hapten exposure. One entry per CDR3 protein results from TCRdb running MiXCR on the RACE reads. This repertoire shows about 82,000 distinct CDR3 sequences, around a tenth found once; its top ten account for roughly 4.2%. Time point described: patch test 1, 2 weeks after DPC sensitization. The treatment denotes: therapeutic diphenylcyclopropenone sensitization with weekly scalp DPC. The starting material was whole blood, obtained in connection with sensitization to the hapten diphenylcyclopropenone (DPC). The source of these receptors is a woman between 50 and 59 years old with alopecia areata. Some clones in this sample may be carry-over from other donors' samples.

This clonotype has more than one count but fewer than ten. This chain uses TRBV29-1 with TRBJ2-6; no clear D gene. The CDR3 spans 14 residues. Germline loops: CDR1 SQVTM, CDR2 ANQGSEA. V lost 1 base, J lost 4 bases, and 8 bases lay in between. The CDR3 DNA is TGCAGCGTTGAAGGGTTTCAGGGGGCCAACGTCCTGACTTTC. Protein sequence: CSVEGFQGANVLTF.

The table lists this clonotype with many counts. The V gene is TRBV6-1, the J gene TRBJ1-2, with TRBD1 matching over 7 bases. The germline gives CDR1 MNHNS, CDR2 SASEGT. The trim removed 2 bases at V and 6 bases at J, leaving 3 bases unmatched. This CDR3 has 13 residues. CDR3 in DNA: TGTGCCAGCAGTGAACGGGACAGCCATGGCTACACCTTC. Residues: CASSERDSHGYTF.

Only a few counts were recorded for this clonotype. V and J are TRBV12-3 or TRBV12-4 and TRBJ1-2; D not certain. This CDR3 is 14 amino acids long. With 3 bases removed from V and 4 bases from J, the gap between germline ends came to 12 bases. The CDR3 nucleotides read TGTGCCAGCAGTTTTGGGCGGACCAGCTATGGCTACACCTTC. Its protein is CASSFGRTSYGYTF.

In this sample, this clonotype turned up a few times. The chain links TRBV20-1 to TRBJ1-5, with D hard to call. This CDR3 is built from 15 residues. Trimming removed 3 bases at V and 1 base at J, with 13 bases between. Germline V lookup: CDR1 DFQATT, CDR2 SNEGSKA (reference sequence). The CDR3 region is CSARSGEASNQPQHF. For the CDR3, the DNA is TGCAGTGCTAGGTCTGGGGAGGCCAGCAATCAGCCCCAGCATTTT.

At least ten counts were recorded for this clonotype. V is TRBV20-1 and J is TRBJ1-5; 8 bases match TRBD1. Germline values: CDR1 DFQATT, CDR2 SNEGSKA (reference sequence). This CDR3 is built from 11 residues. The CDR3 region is CRDDRGQPQHF. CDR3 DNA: TGCAGAGACGACAGGGGCCAGCCCCAGCATTTT.

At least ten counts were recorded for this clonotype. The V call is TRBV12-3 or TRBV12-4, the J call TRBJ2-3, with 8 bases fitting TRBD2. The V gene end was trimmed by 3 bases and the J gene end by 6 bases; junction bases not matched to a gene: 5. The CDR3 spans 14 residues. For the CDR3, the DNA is TGTGCCAGCAGTTTGAGCGGGGGCCGGGATACGCAGTATTTT. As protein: CASSLSGGRDTQYF.

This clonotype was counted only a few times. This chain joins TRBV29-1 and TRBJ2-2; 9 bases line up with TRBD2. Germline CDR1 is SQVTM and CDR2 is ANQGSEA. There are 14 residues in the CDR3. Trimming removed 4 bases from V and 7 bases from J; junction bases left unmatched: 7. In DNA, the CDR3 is TGCAGCGTTGTGGGTAGCGGGAGCGGCGGGGAGCTGTTTTTT. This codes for CSVVGSGSGGELFF.

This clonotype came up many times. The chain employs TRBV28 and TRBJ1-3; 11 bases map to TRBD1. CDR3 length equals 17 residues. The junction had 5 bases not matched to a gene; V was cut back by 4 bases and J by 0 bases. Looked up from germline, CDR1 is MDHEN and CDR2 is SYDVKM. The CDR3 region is CASSWDGTGGSGNTIYF. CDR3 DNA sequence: TGTGCCAGCAGTTGGGATGGGACAGGGGGCTCTGGAAACACCATATATTTT.

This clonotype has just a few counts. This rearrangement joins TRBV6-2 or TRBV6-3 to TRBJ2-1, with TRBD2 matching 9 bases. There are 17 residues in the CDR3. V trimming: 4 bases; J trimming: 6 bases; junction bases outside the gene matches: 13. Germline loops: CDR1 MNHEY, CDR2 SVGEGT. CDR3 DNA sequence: TGTGCCAGCAGTTCCCCTTATTTGAGCGGGGGGCGCAATGAGCAGTTCTTC. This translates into CASSSPYLSGGRNEQFF.

In DNA form, the CDR3 reads TGTGCCAGCAGTGGGGACAGCTACGAGCAGTACTTC. It translates to CASSGDSYEQYF. This rearrangement joins TRBV2 to TRBJ2-7, with 7 bases identical to TRBD1. The junction had 0 bases not matched to a gene; V was cut back by 4 bases and J by 3 bases. The CDR3 has 12 amino acids. CDR1 is SNHLY and CDR2 is FYNNEI in the germline V gene.

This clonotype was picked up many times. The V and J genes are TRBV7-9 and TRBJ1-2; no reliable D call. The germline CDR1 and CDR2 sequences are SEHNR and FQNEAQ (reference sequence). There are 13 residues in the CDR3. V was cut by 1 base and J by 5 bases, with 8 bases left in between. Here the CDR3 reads CASSLGAAYGYTF. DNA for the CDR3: TGTGCCAGCAGCTTAGGTGCAGCTTATGGCTACACCTTC.

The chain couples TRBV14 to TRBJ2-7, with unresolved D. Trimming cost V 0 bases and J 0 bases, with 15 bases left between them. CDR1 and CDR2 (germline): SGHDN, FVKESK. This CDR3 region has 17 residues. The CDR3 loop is CASSQDVRMRNSYEQYF. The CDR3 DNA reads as TGTGCCAGCAGCCAAGATGTTCGGATGAGAAACTCCTACGAGCAGTACTTC.

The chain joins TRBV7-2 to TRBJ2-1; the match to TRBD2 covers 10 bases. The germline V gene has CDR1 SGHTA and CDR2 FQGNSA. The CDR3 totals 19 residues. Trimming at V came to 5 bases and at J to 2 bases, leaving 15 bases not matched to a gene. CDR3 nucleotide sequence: TGTGCCAGCAGCCTCGAGACTCCTAGCGGGAGATCCCCCTACAATGAGCAGTTCTTC. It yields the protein CASSLETPSGRSPYNEQFF.

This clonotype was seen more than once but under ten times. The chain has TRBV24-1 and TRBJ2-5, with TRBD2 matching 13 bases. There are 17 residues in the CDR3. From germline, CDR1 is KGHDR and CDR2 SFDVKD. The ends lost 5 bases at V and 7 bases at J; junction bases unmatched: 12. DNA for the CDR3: TGTGCCACCAGTGCAGGGACTAGCGGGGCCTCCCGGGGGACCCAGTACTTC. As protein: CATSAGTSGASRGTQYF.

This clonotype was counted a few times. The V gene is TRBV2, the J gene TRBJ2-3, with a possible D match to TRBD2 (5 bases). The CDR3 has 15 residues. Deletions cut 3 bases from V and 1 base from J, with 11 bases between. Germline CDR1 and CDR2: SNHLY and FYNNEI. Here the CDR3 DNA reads TGTGCCAGCAGTGATGAGGGTTCCCGCACAGATACGCAGTATTTT. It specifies CASSDEGSRTDTQYF.

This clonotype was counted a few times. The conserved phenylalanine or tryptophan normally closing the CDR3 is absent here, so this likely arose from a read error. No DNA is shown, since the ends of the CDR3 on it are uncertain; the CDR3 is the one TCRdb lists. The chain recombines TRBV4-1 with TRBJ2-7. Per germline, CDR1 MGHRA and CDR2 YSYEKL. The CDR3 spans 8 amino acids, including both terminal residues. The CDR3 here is CASSQDYS.

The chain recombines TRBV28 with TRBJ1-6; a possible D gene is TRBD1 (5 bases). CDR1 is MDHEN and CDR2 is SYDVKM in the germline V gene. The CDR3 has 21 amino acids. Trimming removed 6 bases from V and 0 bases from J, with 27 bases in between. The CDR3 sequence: CASRAPPGRVGESSYNSPLHF. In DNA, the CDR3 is TGTGCCAGCAGAGCTCCCCCGGGCCGGGTAGGGGAGAGCTCCTATAATTCACCCCTCCACTTT.

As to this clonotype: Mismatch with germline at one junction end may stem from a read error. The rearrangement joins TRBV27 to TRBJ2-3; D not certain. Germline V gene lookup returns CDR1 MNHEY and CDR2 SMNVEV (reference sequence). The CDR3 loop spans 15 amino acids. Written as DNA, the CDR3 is TGTGCCAGCAGTTTACTTGGAACAGTCACAGAAACGCAGTATTTT. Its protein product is CASSLLGTVTETQYF.

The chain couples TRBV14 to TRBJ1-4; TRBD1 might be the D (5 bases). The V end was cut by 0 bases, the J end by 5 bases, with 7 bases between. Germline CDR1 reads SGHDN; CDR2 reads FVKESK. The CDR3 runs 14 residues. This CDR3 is CASSQDRVNEKLFF. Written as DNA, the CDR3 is TGTGCCAGCAGCCAAGACAGGGTCAATGAAAAACTGTTTTTT.

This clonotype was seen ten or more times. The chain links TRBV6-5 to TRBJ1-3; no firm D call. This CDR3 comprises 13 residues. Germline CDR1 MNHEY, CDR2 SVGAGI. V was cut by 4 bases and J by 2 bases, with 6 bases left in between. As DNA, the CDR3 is TGTGCCAGCAGTTGGGCCGCTGGAAACACCATATATTTT. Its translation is CASSWAAGNTIYF.

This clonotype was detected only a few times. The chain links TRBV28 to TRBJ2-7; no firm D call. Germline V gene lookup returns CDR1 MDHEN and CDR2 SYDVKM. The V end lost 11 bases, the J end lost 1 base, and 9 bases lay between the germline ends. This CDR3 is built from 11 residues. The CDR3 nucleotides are TGTGCCTCAGACGGGTCCTACGAGCAGTACTTC. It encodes CASDGSYEQYF.

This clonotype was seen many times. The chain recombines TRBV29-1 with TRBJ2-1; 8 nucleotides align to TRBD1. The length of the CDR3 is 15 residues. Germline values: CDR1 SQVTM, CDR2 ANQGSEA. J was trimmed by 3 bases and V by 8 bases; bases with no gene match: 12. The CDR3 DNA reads TGCAGCCTAGACTCCTCAGGACAGGGCTACAATGAGCAGTTCTTC. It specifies CSLDSSGQGYNEQFF.

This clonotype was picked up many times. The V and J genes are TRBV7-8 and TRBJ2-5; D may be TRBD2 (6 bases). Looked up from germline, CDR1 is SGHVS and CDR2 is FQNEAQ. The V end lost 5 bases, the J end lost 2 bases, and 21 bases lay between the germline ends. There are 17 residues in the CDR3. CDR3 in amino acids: CASSPIGGFGGQETQYF. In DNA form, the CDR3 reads TGTGCCAGCAGCCCGATTGGGGGGTTTGGTGGGCAAGAGACCCAGTACTTC.

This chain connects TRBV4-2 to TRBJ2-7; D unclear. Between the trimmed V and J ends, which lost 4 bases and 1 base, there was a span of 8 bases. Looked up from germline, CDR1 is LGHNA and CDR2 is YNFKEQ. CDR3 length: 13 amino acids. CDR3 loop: CASSPSFSYEQYF. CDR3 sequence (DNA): TGTGCCAGCAGCCCGTCATTTTCCTACGAGCAGTACTTC.

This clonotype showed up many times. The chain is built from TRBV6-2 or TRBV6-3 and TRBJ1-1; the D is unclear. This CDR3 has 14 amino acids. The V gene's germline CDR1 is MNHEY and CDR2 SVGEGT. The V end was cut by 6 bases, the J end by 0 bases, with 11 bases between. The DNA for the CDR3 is TGTGCCAGCAGGCGTTCCAAGTTGAACACTGAAGCTTTCTTT. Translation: CASRRSKLNTEAFF.

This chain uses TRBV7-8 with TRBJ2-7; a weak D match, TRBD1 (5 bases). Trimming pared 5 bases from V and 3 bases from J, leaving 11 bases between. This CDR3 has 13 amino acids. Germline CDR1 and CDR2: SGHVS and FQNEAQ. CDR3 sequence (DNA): TGTGCCAGCAGCCGGACCAGGGACTACGAGCAGTACTTC. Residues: CASSRTRDYEQYF.

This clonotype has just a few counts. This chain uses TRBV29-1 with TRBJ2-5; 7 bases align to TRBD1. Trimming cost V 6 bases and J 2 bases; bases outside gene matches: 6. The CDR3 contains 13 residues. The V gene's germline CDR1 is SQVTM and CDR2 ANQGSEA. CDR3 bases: TGCAGCGTCAAAAACAGGGGACAAGAGACCCAGTACTTC. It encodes CSVKNRGQETQYF.